The 13 T cell receptor beta chains below come from one sample, sequenced in a study of cytomegalovirus exposure and HLA in healthy donors. Generated by immunoSEQ multiplex PCR, the TCRdb table keeps only in-frame clones and is missing some. The table shows some 120,000 clones, with 94% occurring only once. The sample taken for sequencing was PBMCs. These receptors originate from a woman under 30 in good health and CMV-seronegative.

The V gene is TRBV11-2, the J gene TRBJ2-3, with unresolved D. This CDR3 has 15 amino acids. Germline V gives CDR1 SGHAT, CDR2 FQNNGV. Deletions cut 8 bases from V and 1 base from J, with 16 bases between. As DNA, the CDR3 is TGTGCCAGCCGTACCTCGGGTCGCCGCACAGATACGCAGTATTTT. It encodes CASRTSGRRTDTQYF.

In this sample, this clone turned up once. The V call is TRBV2, the J call TRBJ1-5, with 7 bases lining up with TRBD1. Germline CDR1 SNHLY, CDR2 FYNNEI. This CDR3 is 13 amino acids long. V lost 6 bases, J lost 4 bases, and 3 bases stayed unmatched. The CDR3 nucleotides are TGTGCCAGCAGGCAGGGGGAAAATCAGCCCCAGCATTTT. It encodes CASRQGENQPQHF.

This chain uses TRBV5-1 with TRBJ2-3; 10 bases map to TRBD2. V shed 6 bases and J 2 bases; nucleotides not matched to a gene: 9. The germline V gene encodes CDR1 SGHRS and CDR2 YFSETQ. The CDR3 covers 16 residues. CDR3 sequence reads: CASTEGTSVNTDTQYF. DNA for the CDR3: TGCGCCAGCACCGAGGGGACTAGCGTAAACACAGATACGCAGTATTTT.

The chain links TRBV6-1 to TRBJ1-2; D remains unclear. Germline-derived CDR1 and CDR2 are MNHNS and SASEGT. The CDR3 has 17 residues. Trimming cost V 1 base and J 4 bases, with 19 bases left between them. The CDR3 sequence is CASSEDGESPYIYGYTF. DNA of the CDR3: TGTGCCAGCAGTGAAGACGGGGAGTCTCCGTATATCTATGGCTACACCTTC.

V gene TRBV6-1 combines with J gene TRBJ1-2; 9 positions match TRBD1. Unmatched junction bases numbered 3, after V lost 8 bases and J lost 2 bases. This CDR3 has 13 residues. The germline V gene encodes CDR1 MNHNS and CDR2 SASEGT. CDR3 amino acids: CASRDRGNYGYTF. CDR3 nucleotide sequence: TGTGCCAGCCGCGACAGGGGGAACTATGGCTACACCTTC.

V gene TRBV6-1 combines with J gene TRBJ1-2; 11 nucleotides line up with TRBD1. Trimming at V came to 5 bases and at J to 4 bases, leaving 3 bases not matched to a gene. Germline V gene lookup returns CDR1 MNHNS and CDR2 SASEGT. CDR3 length equals 14 residues. CDR3 in amino acids: CASSTGTGGYGYTF. As DNA, the CDR3 is TGTGCCAGCAGTACCGGGACAGGGGGCTATGGCTACACCTTC.

The chain links TRBV9 to TRBJ1-1; 7 nucleotides line up with TRBD1. This CDR3 has 12 residues. Per the germline V gene, CDR1 is SGDLS and CDR2 is YYNGEE. V trimming: 3 bases; J trimming: 10 bases; junction bases outside the gene matches: 6. The CDR3 DNA is TGTGCCAGCAGCGCCCGACAGGGAGTAGCTTTCTTT. Translation: CASSARQGVAFF.

This sequence joins TRBV28 and TRBJ2-5, with a tentative D call TRBD1 (7 bases). Looked up from germline, CDR1 is MDHEN and CDR2 is SYDVKM. V was trimmed by 3 bases and J by 5 bases, leaving 10 bases between them. This CDR3 has 13 amino acids. The CDR3 DNA reads as TGTGCCAGCAGTTTGACAGGGAGGGAGACCCAGTACTTC. It codes for CASSLTGRETQYF.

V usage is TRBV6-5 and J usage is TRBJ1-1; D remains ambiguous. CDR1 and CDR2 from the germline V gene are MNHEY and SVGAGI. The length of the CDR3 is 11 residues. Deletions cut 8 bases from V and 2 bases from J, with 6 bases between. The CDR3 reads CASGDNTEAFF. Written as DNA, the CDR3 is TGTGCCAGCGGAGACAACACTGAAGCTTTCTTT.

The rearrangement uses TRBV2 and TRBJ1-5, with 8 bases aligning to TRBD1. The germline gives CDR1 SNHLY, CDR2 FYNNEI. The CDR3 consists of 16 residues. Germline trimming cut 4 bases from V and 7 bases from J; bases unmatched to any gene: 12. The CDR3 DNA follows: TGTGCCAGCAGTGGACTCGGACAGGGTCTCATCCAGCCCCAGCATTTT. Its protein is CASSGLGQGLIQPQHF. Full variable domain (remainder filled in from reference TRBV2 and TRBJ1-5): EPEVTQTPSHQVTQMGQEVILRCVPISNHLYFYWYRQILGQKVEFLVSFYNNEISEKSEIFDDQFSVERPDGSNFTLKIRSTKLEDSAMYFCASSGLGQGLIQPQHFGDGTRLSIL.

J is TRBJ1-2 and V is TRBV20-1; D is unclear. Trimming pared 6 bases from V and 6 bases from J, leaving 8 bases between. The CDR3 has 10 amino acids. Germline CDR1 and CDR2: DFQATT and SNEGSKA (reference sequence). The CDR3 loop reads CSALSDGYTF. CDR3 sequence (DNA): TGCAGTGCCCTTTCCGATGGCTACACCTTC.

DNA of the CDR3: TGTGCCAGTAACCGGCCGGGGACAGGGGCTAACTATGGCTACACCTTC. The encoded protein is CASNRPGTGANYGYTF. This chain uses TRBV19 with TRBJ1-2; 10 bases map to TRBD1. Per the germline V gene, CDR1 is LNHDA and CDR2 is SQIVND (reference sequence). V shed 7 bases, J shed 0 bases, and the junction held 8 bases outside the gene matches. The CDR3 is made up of 16 amino acids.

This clone appeared once. The chain joins TRBV9 to TRBJ1-1, with 7 bases identical to TRBD1. CDR1 SGDLS and CDR2 YYNGEE come from the germline V gene. V lost 4 bases, J lost 1 base, and 7 bases stayed unmatched. The CDR3 loop spans 15 amino acids. The CDR3 sequence is CASSFVTGTNTEAFF. CDR3 bases: TGTGCCAGCAGCTTCGTGACAGGGACGAACACTGAAGCTTTCTTT.